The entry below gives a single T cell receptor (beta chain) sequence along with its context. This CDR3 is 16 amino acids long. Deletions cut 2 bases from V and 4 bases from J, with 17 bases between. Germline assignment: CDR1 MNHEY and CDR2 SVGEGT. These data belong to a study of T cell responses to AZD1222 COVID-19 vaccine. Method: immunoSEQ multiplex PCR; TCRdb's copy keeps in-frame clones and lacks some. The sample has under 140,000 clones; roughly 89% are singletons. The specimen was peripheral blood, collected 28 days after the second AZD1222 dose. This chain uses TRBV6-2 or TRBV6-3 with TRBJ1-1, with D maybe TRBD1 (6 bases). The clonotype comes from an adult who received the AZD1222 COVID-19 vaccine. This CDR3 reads CASSYEQGNFRTEAFF. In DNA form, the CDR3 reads TGTGCCAGCAGTTACGAACAGGGTAATTTTCGCACTGAAGCTTTCTTT.